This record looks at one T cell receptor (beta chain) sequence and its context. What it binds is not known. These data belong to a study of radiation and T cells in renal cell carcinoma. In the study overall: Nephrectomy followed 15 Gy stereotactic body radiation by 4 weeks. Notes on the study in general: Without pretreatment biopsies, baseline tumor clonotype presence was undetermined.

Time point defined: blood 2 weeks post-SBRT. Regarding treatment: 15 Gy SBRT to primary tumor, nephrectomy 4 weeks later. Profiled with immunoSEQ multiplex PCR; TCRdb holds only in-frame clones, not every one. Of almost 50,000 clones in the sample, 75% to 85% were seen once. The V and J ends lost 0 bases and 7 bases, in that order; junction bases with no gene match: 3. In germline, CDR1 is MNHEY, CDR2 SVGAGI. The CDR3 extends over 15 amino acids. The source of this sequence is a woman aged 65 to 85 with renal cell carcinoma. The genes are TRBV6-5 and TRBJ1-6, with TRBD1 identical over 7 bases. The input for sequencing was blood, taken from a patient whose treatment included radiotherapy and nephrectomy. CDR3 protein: CASSYSRDRNSPLHF. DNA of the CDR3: TGTGCCAGCAGTTACTCCCGGGACAGAAATTCACCCCTCCACTTT.